These 24 T cell receptor beta chains came from one sample sequenced in a study of cytotoxic CD8 clonotypes in ibrutinib-treated CLL. The protocol was immunoSEQ multiplex PCR, while the TCRdb copy is restricted to in-frame clones and leaves out a portion. The sample shows 150,000 or so clones, 70% to 85% of them seen only once. Sequencing was performed on PBMCs, taken after 12 months of ibrutinib treatment. Receptors originate from a human donor with chronic lymphocytic leukemia.

Only a few counts were recorded for this clone. The V gene is TRBV27, the J gene TRBJ1-5; no firm D call. The CDR3 is 15 residues long. Germline V lookup: CDR1 MNHEY, CDR2 SMNVEV (reference sequence). V was trimmed by 6 bases and J by 7 bases, leaving 19 bases between them. The CDR3, as DNA: TGTGCCAGCAGGCAGAGCCGACTTTCTCCGCAGCCCCAGCATTTT. Translated, it gives CASRQSRLSPQPQHF.

The V call is TRBV2, the J call TRBJ1-1; no firm D call. CDR3 size: 11 residues. Between the trimmed V and J ends, which lost 4 bases and 5 bases, there was a span of 5 bases. Germline V gene sequence: CDR1 SNHLY, CDR2 FYNNEI. The CDR3 region has the DNA TGTGCCAGCAGTGGTGAGACTGAAGCTTTCTTT. Amino acids: CASSGETEAFF.

On this clone: Other DNA variants within this sample encode the same CDR3. V and J are TRBV5-1 and TRBJ2-7, with 8 bases identical to TRBD1. V was pared by 0 bases and J by 5 bases, with 7 bases of the junction left unmatched. The CDR3 spans 15 residues. CDR1 is SGHRS, CDR2 YFSETQ, per germline. The CDR3 sequence is CASSLAGRGRDEQYF. For the CDR3, the DNA is TGCGCCAGCAGCTTGGCTGGCAGGGGGCGCGACGAGCAGTACTTC.

This clone appeared a few times. V gene TRBV7-9 combines with J gene TRBJ1-3, with D possibly TRBD1 on 5 matching bases. Germline CDR1 is SEHNR and CDR2 is FQNEAQ (reference sequence). Trimming stripped 3 bases from V and 7 bases from J, with 13 bases between. The CDR3 has 14 residues. The CDR3 nucleotides read TGTGCCAGCAGCTTTGAGGGGACGGACAACACCATATATTTT. This sequence encodes CASSFEGTDNTIYF. Supplemented by reference TRBV7-9 and TRBJ1-3, the full variable domain reads DTGVSQNPRHKITKRGQNVTFRCDPISEHNRLYWYRQTLGQGPEFLTYFQNEAQLEKSRLLSDRFSAERPKGSFSTLEIQRTEQGDSAMYLCASSFEGTDNTIYFGEGSWLTVV.

The chain has TRBV15 and TRBJ2-2; maybe TRBD2 (6 bases). Germline V gene sequence: CDR1 LNHNV, CDR2 YYDKDF (reference sequence). CDR3 size: 17 residues. V lost 0 bases and J 4 bases, leaving 15 bases between the germline ends. The CDR3, as DNA: TGTGCCACCAGCAGAGATTTCGGGGGAGTACGCACCGGGGAGCTGTTTTTT. Its protein is CATSRDFGGVRTGELFF. Filled out from reference TRBV15 and TRBJ2-2, the complete variable domain reads DAMVIQNPRYQVTQFGKPVTLSCSQTLNHNVMYWYQQKSSQAPKLLFHYYDKDFNNEADTPDNFQSRRPNTSFCFLDIRSPGLGDTAMYLCATSRDFGGVRTGELFFGEGSRLTVL.

This clone was seen once. Given a much more abundant clone one base away, this may be a read error. The identical CDR3 is also encoded by other nucleotide sequences in the sample. The rearrangement uses TRBV5-1 and TRBJ2-1; D not certain. Germline CDR1 reads SGHRS; CDR2 reads YFSETQ. The CDR3 has 11 residues. Trimming pared 2 bases from V and 5 bases from J, leaving 2 bases between. This chain's CDR3 is CASSFDNEQFF. The CDR3 DNA is TGCGCCAGCAGCTTCGACAATGAGCAGTTCTTC. The variable domain in full, completed from reference TRBV5-1 and TRBJ2-1, reads KAGVTQTPRYLIKTRGQQVTLSCSPISGHRSVSWYQQTPGQGLQFLFEYFSETQRNKGNFPGRFSGRQFSNSRSEMNVSTLELGDSALYLCASSFDNEQFFGPGTRLTVL.

The table lists this clone with a count of one. The chain uses TRBV28 and TRBJ1-5; D gene unclear. V was clipped by 5 bases and J by 3 bases, with 11 bases between them. The CDR3 runs to 14 residues. Germline V CDR1 and CDR2: MDHEN, SYDVKM. CDR3 in amino acids: CASSPSEYNQPQHF. In DNA form, the CDR3 reads TGTGCCAGCAGTCCCTCAGAGTACAATCAGCCCCAGCATTTT.

J is TRBJ2-7 and V is TRBV6-7; 11 bases fit TRBD2. TRBV6-7 is an ORF, and what it does is uncertain. V lost 11 bases, J lost 3 bases, and 15 bases stayed unmatched. CDR3 length: 16 amino acids. The CDR3 loop reads CAAGTSGIPPDYEQYF. The CDR3 DNA follows: TGTGCCGCCGGGACTAGCGGTATACCACCGGACTACGAGCAGTACTTC.

The chain couples TRBV28 to TRBJ1-1; tentatively, D is TRBD1 (6 bases). This CDR3 has 15 amino acids. Germline V gene data show CDR1 as MDHEN and CDR2 as SYDVKM. Trimming removed 7 bases at V and 1 base at J, with 16 bases between. The chain's CDR3 is CASTKGGGQNTEAFF. The CDR3 DNA reads as TGTGCCAGCACAAAGGGGGGCGGACAGAACACTGAAGCTTTCTTT. Drawing the rest from reference TRBV28 and TRBJ1-1, the complete variable domain is DVKVTQSSRYLVKRTGEKVFLECVQDMDHENMFWYRQDPGLGLRLIYFSYDVKMKEKGDIPEGYSVSREKKERFSLILESASTNQTSMYLCASTKGGGQNTEAFFGQGTRLTVV.

The chain has TRBV5-6 and TRBJ2-1; TRBD2 matches 7 bases. Per the germline V gene, CDR1 is SGHDT and CDR2 is YYEEEE. V lost 4 bases, J lost 9 bases, and 13 bases stayed unmatched. The CDR3 totals 15 residues. The CDR3 DNA sequence: TGTGCCAGCAGCGAACCAGCGGGATGGGAGGTTGAGCAGTTCTTC. Protein: CASSEPAGWEVEQFF.

J is TRBJ2-3 and V is TRBV2; the match to TRBD2 covers 7 bases. V lost 4 bases and J lost 4; bases outside the gene matches: 5. In germline, CDR1 is SNHLY, CDR2 FYNNEI. The CDR3 has 14 amino acids. The CDR3, as DNA: TGTGCCAGCAGTGTGCTCGCGGGGGCAGATACGCAGTATTTT. Its translation: CASSVLAGADTQYF. The full variable domain, in which reference TRBV2 and TRBJ2-3 provide the parts outside the CDR3, is EPEVTQTPSHQVTQMGQEVILRCVPISNHLYFYWYRQILGQKVEFLVSFYNNEISEKSEIFDDQFSVERPDGSNFTLKIRSTKLEDSAMYFCASSVLAGADTQYFGPGTRLTVL.

The chain uses TRBV15 and TRBJ2-2; no clear D gene. V was trimmed by 2 bases and J by 5 bases, leaving 12 bases between them. The CDR3 runs to 15 residues. Germline V gene sequence: CDR1 LNHNV, CDR2 YYDKDF (reference sequence). The CDR3: CATSRLTGLTGELFF. In nucleotides, the CDR3 is TGTGCCACCAGCAGATTGACCGGGCTAACCGGGGAGCTGTTTTTT.

The chain uses TRBV19 and TRBJ2-1; perhaps TRBD1 as D (6 bases). The CDR3 is made up of 15 amino acids. Trimming took 0 bases from V and 4 from J, leaving 10 bases between them. Germline V gene sequence: CDR1 LNHDA, CDR2 SQIVND (reference sequence). CDR3 loop: CASSIDGQLYNEQFF. The CDR3 DNA reads TGTGCCAGTAGTATAGATGGACAGCTTTACAATGAGCAGTTCTTC.

This clone was seen only once. The chain recombines TRBV28 with TRBJ2-7; 7 bases agree with TRBD1. This CDR3 region has 15 residues. V lost 5 bases to trimming and J lost 3 bases; unmatched junction nucleotides: 10. Germline CDR1 is MDHEN and CDR2 is SYDVKM. CDR3 in DNA: TGTGCCAGCAGTCCGGTCTGGGACAGACACTACGAGCAGTACTTC. Translation gives CASSPVWDRHYEQYF.

The CDR3 loop is CTSSHLTGTAFF. The CDR3 nucleotides are TGCACCAGCAGCCACCTAACAGGGACGGCTTTCTTT. The chain links TRBV1 to TRBJ1-1; the table's D gene call, TRBD1, was not cross checked with the DNA. TRBV1 is a documented pseudogene. The CDR3 contains 12 residues.

The V and J genes are TRBV2 and TRBJ2-7; unclear D gene. V gave up 5 bases and J gave up 0 bases, with 11 bases separating them. The CDR3 totals 14 residues. Germline loops: CDR1 SNHLY, CDR2 FYNNEI. The CDR3 nucleotides are TGTGCCAGCAGTTTAGGCGGTAGCTCCTACGAGCAGTACTTC. Amino acid sequence: CASSLGGSSYEQYF.

V gene TRBV18 combines with J gene TRBJ1-2; TRBD1 agrees at 7 bases. The CDR3 totals 13 residues. Germline loops: CDR1 KGHSH, CDR2 LQKENI. Losses at the gene ends were 3 bases for V and 4 bases for J; bases not matched to a gene: 2. CDR3: CASSPDRVYGYTF. For the CDR3, the DNA is TGTGCCAGCTCACCCGACAGGGTCTATGGCTACACCTTC.

The chain uses TRBV15 and TRBJ1-5; no reliable D call. Trimming shortened V by 1 base and J by 4 bases, and 14 bases separated the two germline ends. Germline assignment: CDR1 LNHNV and CDR2 YYDKDF (reference sequence). The CDR3 is made up of 16 amino acids. Written as DNA, the CDR3 is TGTGCCACCAGCAGAGGTACCTCAGGAGTTAATCAGCCCCAGCATTTT. Translation: CATSRGTSGVNQPQHF.

The chain has TRBV19 and TRBJ2-7; 7 nucleotides agree with TRBD1. V was clipped by 5 bases and J by 0 bases; unmatched bases: 7. Germline V gene sequence: CDR1 LNHDA, CDR2 SQIVND (reference sequence). The CDR3 sequence is 15 residues long. In DNA, the CDR3 is TGTGCCAGTAGTGATCGAGGACAGGTCTCCTACGAGCAGTACTTC. Protein sequence: CASSDRGQVSYEQYF. Complete variable domain (other parts from reference TRBV19 and TRBJ2-7): DGGITQSPKYLFRKEGQNVTLSCEQNLNHDAMYWYRQDPGQGLRLIYYSQIVNDFQKGDIAEGYSVSREKKESFPLTVTSAQKNPTAFYLCASSDRGQVSYEQYFGPGTRLTVT.

The genes are TRBV10-3 and TRBJ1-5; D uncertain. The CDR3 is 14 amino acids. Germline CDR1 is ENHRY and CDR2 is SYGVKD. The ends were cut back, 10 bases at V and 2 bases at J, with 15 bases in the middle. CDR3 bases: TGTGCCACCTCGTTGCTGCCCGGCAATCAGCCCCAGCATTTT. Protein: CATSLLPGNQPQHF.

This clone appeared a single time. The CDR3 nucleotides read TGTGCCAGCAGCTTAGCTGTCGATGAGCAGTTCTTC. It codes for CASSLAVDEQFF. The genes are TRBV11-2 and TRBJ2-1; D gene uncertain. The V gene lost 1 base and the J gene lost 8 bases, with 6 bases spanning the gap. The CDR3 consists of 12 residues. Per germline, CDR1 SGHAT and CDR2 FQNNGV.

The chain joins TRBV29-1 to TRBJ1-2; D perhaps matches TRBD1 (5 bases). Trimming stripped 0 bases from V and 4 bases from J, with 9 bases between. CDR1 is SQVTM and CDR2 is ANQGSEA in the germline V gene. The CDR3 has 13 amino acids. The CDR3 DNA is TGCAGCGTTGAAGAGTCCAGGGTCTATGGCTACACCTTC. Protein product: CSVEESRVYGYTF.

This clone occurred a few times. This chain joins TRBV5-1 and TRBJ2-7; TRBD1 is a possible D gene (5 bases). CDR3 length equals 13 residues. V was clipped by 4 bases and J by 4 bases, with 12 bases between them. The V gene's germline CDR1 is SGHRS and CDR2 YFSETQ. DNA for the CDR3: TGCGCCAGCAGCCAGACAGTGCAATACGAGCAGTACTTC. It specifies CASSQTVQYEQYF.

The chain carries TRBV7-9 and TRBJ2-1; 7 nucleotides agree with TRBD2. Germline V gene data show CDR1 as SEHNR and CDR2 as FQNEAQ (reference sequence). This CDR3 has 15 amino acids. Trimming cost V 3 bases and J 5 bases; bases outside gene matches: 7. CDR3 loop: CASSLGAGSNNEQFF. DNA for the CDR3: TGTGCCAGCAGCTTGGGAGCGGGAAGTAACAATGAGCAGTTCTTC.